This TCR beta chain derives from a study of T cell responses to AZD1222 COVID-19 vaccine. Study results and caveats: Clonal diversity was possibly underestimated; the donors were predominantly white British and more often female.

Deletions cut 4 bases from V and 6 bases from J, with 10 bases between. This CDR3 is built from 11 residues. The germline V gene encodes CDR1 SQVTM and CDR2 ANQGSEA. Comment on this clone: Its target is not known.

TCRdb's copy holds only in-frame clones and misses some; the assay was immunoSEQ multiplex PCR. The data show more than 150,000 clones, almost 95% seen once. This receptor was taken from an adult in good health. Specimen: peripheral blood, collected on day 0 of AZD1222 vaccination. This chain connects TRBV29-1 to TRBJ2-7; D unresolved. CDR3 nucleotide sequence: TGCAGCGTTGTAGGAGAAAGCGAGCAGTACTTC. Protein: CSVVGESEQYF.